This T cell receptor beta chain was sequenced in a study of spatial heterogeneity in lung cancer. Findings and limits, study-wide: Coverage of tumor T cells, by estimate, reached around 7.5% for alpha chains and about 13% for beta chains. It was found that expanded intratumoral alpha and beta TCR counts tracked tumor mutation counts.

The library protocol tagged each TCR cDNA with a unique molecular identifier. Each CDR3 protein is one row after TCRdb ran MiXCR on the 5' RACE reads. The data contain some 10,000 distinct CDR3 sequences, 9.5% to 15% of them singletons. Comment on this clonotype: Its antigen is unknown.

CDR3 length: 14 residues. Trimming pared 7 bases from V and 3 bases from J, leaving 12 bases between. This sample's time point: sample taken at primary tumor resection. The cohort: 70 to 75 early-stage, untreated non-small cell lung cancer patients. The sequence was collected from a male donor with early-stage non-small cell lung cancer. Source: lung tumor tissue, taken at surgery. The chain joins TRBV12-3 or TRBV12-4 to TRBJ2-2; perhaps TRBD2 as D (6 bases). The CDR3, as DNA: TGTGCCAGCATTAGGGGAGGAGACACCGGGGAGCTGTTTTTT. Residues: CASIRGGDTGELFF.